Here is one TCR beta chain with its context. The data were obtained in a study of cytomegalovirus exposure and HLA in healthy donors. Germline assignment: CDR1 SGHNT and CDR2 YYREEE (reference sequence). There are 13 residues in the CDR3. The V end lost 2 bases, the J end lost 9 bases, and 9 bases lay between the germline ends. A multiplex PCR was run with 60 Vbeta primers and 13 Jbeta primers. The method was immunoSEQ multiplex PCR; TCRdb's version includes in-frame clones alone and lacks a portion of them. The sample has 90,000 to 100,000 clones, around 76% seen once; the top ten hold roughly 6.9%. The clonotype was recovered from a man between 35 and 55 years old in good health and CMV-seropositive. Sequenced: PBMCs. V usage is TRBV5-4 and J usage is TRBJ1-6; a weak D match, TRBD1 (6 bases). The CDR3, as DNA: TGTGCCAGCAGCTTACAGGGTGGTTCACCCCTCCACTTT. Amino acid sequence: CASSLQGGSPLHF.